The clone carrying this T cell receptor beta chain is labeled as medium-sized. Looked up from germline, CDR1 is DFQATT and CDR2 is SNEGSKA (reference sequence). The CDR3 is made up of 16 amino acids. Germline trimming cut 1 base from V and 8 bases from J; bases unmatched to any gene: 9. The data are from a study of HIV-infected patients and healthy controls. Follow-up blood was drawn about 14 weeks, roughly three months, after antiretroviral therapy began. The repertoire came from unfractionated whole blood and reflected all unsorted peripheral T cells. Alpha and beta constant-region primers primed reverse transcription of around 500 ng RNA. Using multiplexing indices, alpha and beta chain libraries were generated apart by chain-specific third strand synthesis. The library got P5 and P7 elements plus a second index, then an approximately 23-cycle PCR. Each CDR3 protein gets one entry after TCRdb re-called the 5' RACE reads with MiXCR. The sample records about 5,000 distinct CDR3 sequences, roughly 20% being singletons.

The J gene is TRBJ2-1, the V gene TRBV20-1; 12 bases match TRBD1. The sample here was blood, taken during antiretroviral therapy. The clonotype was recovered from an adult with HIV infection. Here the CDR3 reads CSARVIGTGGRDEQFF. CDR3 coding DNA: TGCAGTGCTAGAGTAATAGGGACAGGGGGCCGGGATGAGCAGTTCTTC.